This record concerns one TCR beta chain sequence. Antigen specificity is unknown. These data belong to a study of graft-versus-host responses after intestinal transplantation. Study summary: Each recipient received a multivisceral, liver-intestinal, or isolated intestinal graft.

Method: immunoSEQ multiplex PCR; TCRdb's copy keeps in-frame clones and lacks some. Counted here are tens of thousands of clones, roughly 90% occurring once; the ten biggest clones make up about 0.28%. Overall study findings and caveats: Analysis identified GvH clones in recipient marrow, with some appearing first in ileum or blood. Across patients carrying graft-donor T cell macrochimerism, allografts held high graft-versus-host to host-versus-graft clonal ratios. Early after transplant, HvG declines were associated with peak levels of circulating GvH clones.

V was pared by 0 bases and J by 7 bases, with 17 bases between. The CDR3 consists of 15 residues. Germline V CDR1 and CDR2: SGHNT, YYREEE (reference sequence). The sequences come from unstimulated CD4+ T cells sorted from spleen or lymph node cells, collected before intestinal transplant. This clonotype was obtained from a human donor who received an intestinal transplant. The V call is TRBV5-4, the J call TRBJ2-7; D is perhaps TRBD1 or TRBD2 (5 bases each). The DNA for the CDR3 is TGTGCCAGCAGCTTGGGGGGCGGAGGACCTGGGGAGCAGTACTTC. This codes for CASSLGGGGPGEQYF.